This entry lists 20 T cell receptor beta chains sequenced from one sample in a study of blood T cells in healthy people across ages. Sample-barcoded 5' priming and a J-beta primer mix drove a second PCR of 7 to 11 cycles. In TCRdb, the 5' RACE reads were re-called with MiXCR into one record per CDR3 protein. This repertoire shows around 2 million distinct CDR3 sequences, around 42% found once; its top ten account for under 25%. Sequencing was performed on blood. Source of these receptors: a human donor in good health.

The CDR3 nucleotides read TGTGCCTGGAGTGTCCAGTTCTTC. Translation gives CAWSVQFF. This chain connects TRBV30 to TRBJ2-1; D remains ambiguous. V lost 0 bases and J 13 bases, leaving 1 base between the germline ends. This CDR3 is built from 8 residues. Germline assignment: CDR1 GTSNPN and CDR2 SVGIG (reference sequence).

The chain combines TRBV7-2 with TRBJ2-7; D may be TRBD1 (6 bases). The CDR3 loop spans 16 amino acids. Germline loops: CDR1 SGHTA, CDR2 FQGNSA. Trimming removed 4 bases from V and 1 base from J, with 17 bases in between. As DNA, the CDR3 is TGTGCCAGCAGCTATGGGACCTTGGGGGCTTCCTACGAGCAGTACGTC. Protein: CASSYGTLGASYEQYV.

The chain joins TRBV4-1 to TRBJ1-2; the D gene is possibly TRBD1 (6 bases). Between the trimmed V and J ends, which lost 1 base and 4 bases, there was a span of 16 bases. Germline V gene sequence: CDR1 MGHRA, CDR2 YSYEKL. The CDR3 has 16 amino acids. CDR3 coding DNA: TGCGCCAGCAGCCAAGCTCAAGGGGGGCGCGGCTATGGCTACACCTTC. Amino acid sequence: CASSQAQGGRGYGYTF.

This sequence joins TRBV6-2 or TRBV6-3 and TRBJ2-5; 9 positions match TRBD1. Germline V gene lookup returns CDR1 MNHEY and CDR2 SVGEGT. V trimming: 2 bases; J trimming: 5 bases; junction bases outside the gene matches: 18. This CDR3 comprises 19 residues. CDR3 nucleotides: TGTGCCAGCAGTTACCAACTACTCGAGGACACAGGGGGCCTCGAGACCCAGTACTTC. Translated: CASSYQLLEDTGGLETQYF.

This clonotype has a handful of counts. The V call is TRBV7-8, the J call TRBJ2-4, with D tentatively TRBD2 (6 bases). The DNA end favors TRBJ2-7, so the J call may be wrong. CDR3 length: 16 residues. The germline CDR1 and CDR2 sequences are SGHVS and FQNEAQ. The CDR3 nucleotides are TGTGCCAGCAGCTTAAATTTGGCGGGGAGTCAGGACGAGCAGTACTTC. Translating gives CASSLNLAGSQDEQYF.

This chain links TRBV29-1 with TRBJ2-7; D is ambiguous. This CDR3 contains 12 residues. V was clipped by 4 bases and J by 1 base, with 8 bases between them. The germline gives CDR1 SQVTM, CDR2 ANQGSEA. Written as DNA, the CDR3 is TGCAGCGTTGTCTGGGGTTCCTACGAGCAGTACTTC. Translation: CSVVWGSYEQYF.

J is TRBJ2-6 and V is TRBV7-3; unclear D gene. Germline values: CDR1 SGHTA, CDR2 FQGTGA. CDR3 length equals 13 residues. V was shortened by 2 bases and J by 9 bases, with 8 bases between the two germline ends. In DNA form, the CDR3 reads TGTGCCAGCAGCTTAGGAGAGGTCAACGTCCTGACTTTC. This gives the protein CASSLGEVNVLTF.

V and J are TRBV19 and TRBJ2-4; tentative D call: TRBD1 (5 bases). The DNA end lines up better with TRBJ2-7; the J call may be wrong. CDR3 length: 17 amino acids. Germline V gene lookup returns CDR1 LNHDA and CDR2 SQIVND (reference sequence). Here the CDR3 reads CASSINVQVSKVSEQYF. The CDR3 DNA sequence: TGTGCCAGTAGTATAAACGTACAGGTGTCGAAAGTGTCCGAGCAGTACTTC.

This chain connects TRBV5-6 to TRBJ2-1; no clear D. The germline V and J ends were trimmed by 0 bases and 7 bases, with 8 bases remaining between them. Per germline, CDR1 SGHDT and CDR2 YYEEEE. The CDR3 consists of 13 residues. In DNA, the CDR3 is TGTGCCAGCAGCTTGGTAATAAGGAATGAGCAGTTCTTC. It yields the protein CASSLVIRNEQFF.

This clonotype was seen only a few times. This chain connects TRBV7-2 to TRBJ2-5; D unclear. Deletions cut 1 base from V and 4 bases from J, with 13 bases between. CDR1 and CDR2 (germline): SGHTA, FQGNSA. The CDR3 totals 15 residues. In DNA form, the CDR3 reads TGTGCCAGCAGCTTAGAAAGGGTCGAGTTAGAGACCCAGTACTTC. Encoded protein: CASSLERVELETQYF.

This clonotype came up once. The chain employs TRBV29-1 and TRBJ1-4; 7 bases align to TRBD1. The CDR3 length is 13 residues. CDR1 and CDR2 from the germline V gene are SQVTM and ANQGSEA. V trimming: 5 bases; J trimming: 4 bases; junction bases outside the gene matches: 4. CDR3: CSVQGDRNEKLFF. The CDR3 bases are TGCAGCGTTCAGGGGGACCGTAATGAAAAACTGTTTTTT.

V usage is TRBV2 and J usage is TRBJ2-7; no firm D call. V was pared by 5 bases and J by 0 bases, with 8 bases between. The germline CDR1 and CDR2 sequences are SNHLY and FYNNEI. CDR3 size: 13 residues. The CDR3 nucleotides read TGTGCCAGCAGTACCTCTAGCTCCTACGAGCAGTACTTC. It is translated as CASSTSSSYEQYF.

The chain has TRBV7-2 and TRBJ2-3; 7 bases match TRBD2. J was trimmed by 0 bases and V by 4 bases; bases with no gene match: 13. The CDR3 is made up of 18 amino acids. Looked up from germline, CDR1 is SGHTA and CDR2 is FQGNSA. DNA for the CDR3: TGTGCCAGCAGCTCCGCGGGGGTCAAAGGGCGTAGCACAGATACGCAGTATTTT. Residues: CASSSAGVKGRSTDTQYF.

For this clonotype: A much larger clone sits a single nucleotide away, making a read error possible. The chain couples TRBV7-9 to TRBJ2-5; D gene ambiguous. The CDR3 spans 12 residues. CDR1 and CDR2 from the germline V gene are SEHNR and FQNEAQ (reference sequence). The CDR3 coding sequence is TGTGGCAGCACTCAAAACCAAGAGACCCAGTACTTC. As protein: CGSTQNQETQYF.

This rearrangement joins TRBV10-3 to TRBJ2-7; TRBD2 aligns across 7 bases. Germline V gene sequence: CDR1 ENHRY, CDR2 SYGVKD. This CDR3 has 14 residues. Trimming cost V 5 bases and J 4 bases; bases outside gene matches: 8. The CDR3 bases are TGTGCCATCAGTACACTCCGCGGGGGTTACGAGCAGTACTTC. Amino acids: CAISTLRGGYEQYF.

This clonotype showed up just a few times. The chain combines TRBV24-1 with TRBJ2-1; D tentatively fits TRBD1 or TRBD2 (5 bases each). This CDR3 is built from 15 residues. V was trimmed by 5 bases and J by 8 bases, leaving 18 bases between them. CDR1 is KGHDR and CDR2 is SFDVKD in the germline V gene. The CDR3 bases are TGTGCCACCAGTGTCGTAGGGGACCCCAGGGATGAGCAGTTCTTC. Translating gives CATSVVGDPRDEQFF.

For the CDR3, the DNA is TGTGCCAGCAGCTTAGCAGGGGGGGCCGGCAATCAGCCCCAGCATTTT. Protein: CASSLAGGAGNQPQHF. V usage is TRBV7-2 and J usage is TRBJ1-5, with D possibly TRBD1 on 6 matching bases. The germline gives CDR1 SGHTA, CDR2 FQGNSA. This CDR3 is 16 amino acids long. V dropped 0 bases and J dropped 2 bases, with 11 bases sitting between them.

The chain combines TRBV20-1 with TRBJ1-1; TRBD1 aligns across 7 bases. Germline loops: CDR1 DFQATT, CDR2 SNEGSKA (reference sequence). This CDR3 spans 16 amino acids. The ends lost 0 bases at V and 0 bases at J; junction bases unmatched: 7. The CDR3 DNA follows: TGCAGTGCTAGAGATCGAGGGGGCGGCATGAACACTGAAGCTTTCTTT. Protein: CSARDRGGGMNTEAFF.

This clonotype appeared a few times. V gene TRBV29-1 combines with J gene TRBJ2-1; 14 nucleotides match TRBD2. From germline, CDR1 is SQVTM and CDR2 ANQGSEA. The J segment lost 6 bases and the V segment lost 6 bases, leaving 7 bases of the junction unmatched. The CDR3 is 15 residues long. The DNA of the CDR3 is TGCAGCGTCGTTAGACTAGCGGGGGGGTTCAATGAGCAGTTCTTC. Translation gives CSVVRLAGGFNEQFF.

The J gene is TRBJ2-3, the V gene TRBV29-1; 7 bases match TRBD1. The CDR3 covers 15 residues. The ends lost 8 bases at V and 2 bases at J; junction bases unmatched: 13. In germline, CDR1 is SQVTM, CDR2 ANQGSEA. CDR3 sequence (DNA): TGCAGCATTCAACGACAGGGTGGAAACACAGATACGCAGTATTTT. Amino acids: CSIQRQGGNTDTQYF.